The 2 T cell receptor beta chains presented below share a single source sample, sequenced in a study of blood T cell repertoires in COVID-19. Method: immunoSEQ multiplex PCR; TCRdb's copy keeps in-frame clones and lacks some. The table shows tens of thousands of clones, with roughly 80% occurring only once. The source material was peripheral blood. These receptors all come from a young man with COVID-19, enrolled during active disease.

V usage is TRBV18 and J usage is TRBJ2-7; 7 nucleotides align to TRBD1. With 6 bases clipped from V and 1 base from J, the junction kept 6 bases outside the gene matches. The CDR3 is 14 amino acids. The V gene's germline CDR1 is KGHSH and CDR2 LQKENI. CDR3 nucleotide sequence: TGTGCCAGCTCTCCGGGACAGTCTTCCTACGAGCAGTACTTC. Amino acids: CASSPGQSSYEQYF.

The chain is built from TRBV11-2 and TRBJ2-1, with D possibly TRBD1 on 6 matching bases. V lost 3 bases and J 3 bases, leaving 15 bases between the germline ends. This CDR3 contains 16 residues. Germline CDR1 SGHAT, CDR2 FQNNGV. The CDR3 reads CASSFSTGDLYNEQFF. In nucleotides, the CDR3 is TGTGCCAGCAGCTTTTCGACAGGCGACCTCTACAATGAGCAGTTCTTC. Together with reference TRBV11-2 and TRBJ2-1, the CDR3 gives the full variable domain: EAGVAQSPRYKIIEKRQSVAFWCNPISGHATLYWYQQILGQGPKLLIQFQNNGVVDDSQLPKDRFSAERLKGVDSTLKIQPAKLEDSAVYLCASSFSTGDLYNEQFFGPGTRLTVL.